The rows below give T cell receptor beta chains drawn from one sample of a study of identical twins. From the 5' RACE reads, TCRdb called clonotypes with MiXCR, one entry per CDR3 protein. The top ten hold 0.75% to 1% of the sample, which has 690,000 or so distinct CDR3 sequences, about 9.4% seen once. The same data also went into a second study, on yellow fever vaccine responses in identical twins.

Sequencing was carried out using PBMCs. Receptors originate from a woman aged 18-29 years in good health. The CDR3 runs from the conserved cysteine through the conserved F or W.

V: TRBV11-2
J: TRBJ2-1
CDR3: CASTLGRSVDEQFF

V: TRBV7-2
J: TRBJ2-5
CDR3: CASSLSPTGTQYF

V: TRBV18
J: TRBJ2-1
CDR3: CASSPPGVDEQFF

V: TRBV4-1
J: TRBJ2-5
CDR3: CASSQGDRETQYF

V: TRBV6-5
J: TRBJ2-3
CDR3: CASSWRDGDTQYF

V: TRBV20-1
J: TRBJ2-2
CDR3: CSARDHGQSGTGELFF

V: TRBV7-2
J: TRBJ2-1
CDR3: CASSDPGGGQVNEQFF

V: TRBV29-1
J: TRBJ2-5
CDR3: CSVEPGYQETQYF

V: TRBV20-1
J: TRBJ2-3
CDR3: CSARDRGTSGRDTQYF

V: TRBV5-6
J: TRBJ2-3
CDR3: CASTQNIGADTQYF

V: TRBV12-3/TRBV12-4
J: TRBJ2-7
CDR3: CASSPGLGWGAEYEQYF

V: TRBV29-1
J: TRBJ2-2
CDR3: CSVRPQGGTGELFF

V: TRBV7-2
J: TRBJ1-1
CDR3: CASSLLGTAEAFF

V: TRBV5-1
J: TRBJ2-5
CDR3: CASSLEQGEQETQYF

V: TRBV5-5
J: TRBJ1-6
CDR3: CASSADRGRGSPLHF

V: TRBV20-1
J: TRBJ2-5
CDR3: CSARVAGIETQYF

V: TRBV3-1
J: TRBJ1-4
CDR3: CASSQEQEAPNEKLFF

V: TRBV27
J: TRBJ2-1
CDR3: CASSLRGGRSNEQFF

V: TRBV6-5
J: TRBJ2-5
CDR3: CASSYSGVIKEETQYF

V: TRBV29-1
J: TRBJ2-2
CDR3: CSVPIRAGGELFF

V: TRBV5-1
J: TRBJ2-5
CDR3: CASSSGRGRGETQYF

V: TRBV7-8
J: TRBJ2-1
CDR3: CASSLFLAGSYNEQFF

V: TRBV27
J: TRBJ2-1
CDR3: CASSSGGGGYNEQFF

V: TRBV30
J: TRBJ2-1
CDR3: CAWIEAGYNEQFF

V: TRBV12-3/TRBV12-4
J: TRBJ2-7
CDR3: CASSFEGQEYF

V: TRBV20-1
J: TRBJ2-7
CDR3: CSATQDGYEQYF

V: TRBV27
J: TRBJ2-7
CDR3: CASSMTGVEQYF

V: TRBV28
J: TRBJ2-4
CDR3: CASSSSENIQYF

V: TRBV6-1
J: TRBJ2-1
CDR3: CASKKFGQGSSYEQFF

V: TRBV6-5
J: TRBJ1-5
CDR3: CASSYSTQGYSNQPQHF

V: TRBV7-2
J: TRBJ2-7
CDR3: CASSVREWSGGYEQYF

V: TRBV5-1
J: TRBJ2-3
CDR3: CASSLARITDTQYF

V: TRBV20-1
J: TRBJ2-5
CDR3: CSALERGRGETQYF

V: TRBV28
J: TRBJ2-3
CDR3: CASSIRAGLASTDTQYF

V: TRBV5-1
J: TRBJ2-3
CDR3: CASSSPLGLAADTQYF

V: TRBV25-1
J: TRBJ1-1
CDR3: CASMSDRARTEAFF

V: TRBV20-1
J: TRBJ2-4
CDR3: CSATRGIKNIQYF

V: TRBV6-2/TRBV6-3
J: TRBJ2-2
CDR3: CASSYNRPAGELFF

V: TRBV12-3/TRBV12-4
J: TRBJ1-2
CDR3: CASRGKANYGYTF

V: TRBV19
J: TRBJ2-1
CDR3: CASSMLNSYNEQFF

V: TRBV24-1
J: TRBJ2-1
CDR3: CATSDSREGPRNEQFF

V: TRBV5-1
J: TRBJ2-1
CDR3: CASSLRERNEQFF

V: TRBV7-9
J: TRBJ2-5
CDR3: CASSLAYWETQYF

V: TRBV12-3/TRBV12-4
J: TRBJ2-2
CDR3: CASSFVTRNTGELFF

V: TRBV4-2
J: TRBJ2-7
CDR3: CASSQDRGTSPYLEQYF

V: TRBV6-2/TRBV6-3
J: TRBJ2-7
CDR3: CASSGAGTDTYEQYF

V: TRBV27
J: TRBJ1-2
CDR3: CASSPRQTGVQNYGYTF

V: TRBV10-3
J: TRBJ2-3
CDR3: CAIIGTGATNTDTQYF

V: TRBV5-5
J: TRBJ1-2
CDR3: CASSLAYPGGDDYGYTF